This is a list of T cell receptor beta chains from one sample in a study of shared clonotypes between healthy human individuals. Using immunoSEQ multiplex PCR, the repertoire was profiled, and TCRdb retains in-frame clones only, with some absent. The table has millions of clones, about 95% seen once. Material for sequencing was naive CD8+ T cells sorted from blood. These receptors were obtained from a man aged 18 to 29 in good health. Each CDR3 is given with its conserved first and last residue. Each record gives: CDR3 protein, CDR3 DNA, clone size, D gene, J gene, V gene. A D gene is named only where the DNA matches it firmly. Clone size is given for some rows only: seen once, a few or many times, or a class if the clone is expanded.

CDR3 protein: CASSPEPGIDGYTF
CDR3 DNA: TGTGCCAGCAGTCCGGAGCCGGGGATAGATGGCTACACCTTC
clone size: .
D gene: .
J gene: TRBJ1-2
V gene: TRBV5-6

CDR3 protein: CASSLGASGYEQYF
CDR3 DNA: TGTGCCAGCAGTTTGGGGGCTAGCGGGTACGAGCAGTACTTC
clone size: .
D gene: TRBD2
J gene: TRBJ2-7
V gene: TRBV27

CDR3 protein: CASSNFNEQFF
CDR3 DNA: TGTGCCAGCAGCAATTTCAATGAGCAGTTCTTC
clone size: .
D gene: .
J gene: TRBJ2-1
V gene: TRBV11-2

CDR3 protein: CASSLSWAVPSYEQYF
CDR3 DNA: TGTGCCAGCAGTTTATCATGGGCCGTTCCCTCCTACGAGCAGTACTTC
clone size: .
D gene: .
J gene: TRBJ2-7
V gene: TRBV27

CDR3 protein: CASSPGQGNQPQHF
CDR3 DNA: TGTGCCAGCTCACCCGGACAGGGAAATCAGCCCCAGCATTTT
clone size: .
D gene: TRBD1
J gene: TRBJ1-5
V gene: TRBV18

CDR3 protein: CSALSTGELFF
CDR3 DNA: TGCAGTGCGCTGAGCACCGGGGAGCTGTTTTTT
clone size: .
D gene: .
J gene: TRBJ2-2
V gene: TRBV20-1

CDR3 protein: CASTAGSEQYF
CDR3 DNA: TGCGCCAGCACCGCAGGGTCCGAGCAGTACTTC
clone size: .
D gene: .
J gene: TRBJ2-7
V gene: TRBV10-2

CDR3 protein: CASSLLGLDGYTF
CDR3 DNA: TGTGCCAGCAGCTTATTAGGGCTCGATGGCTACACCTTC
clone size: .
D gene: .
J gene: TRBJ1-2
V gene: TRBV11-2

CDR3 protein: CASSEARAVSYEQYF
CDR3 DNA: TGTGCCAGCAGTGAAGCGCGGGCGGTTTCCTACGAGCAGTACTTC
clone size: .
D gene: .
J gene: TRBJ2-7
V gene: TRBV2

CDR3 protein: CASSTRTAPSGANVLTF
CDR3 DNA: TGTGCCAGCAGCACCCGGACAGCCCCCTCTGGGGCCAACGTCCTGACTTTC
clone size: once
D gene: .
J gene: TRBJ2-6
V gene: TRBV9

CDR3 protein: CASSYRLNRGESSYEQYF
CDR3 DNA: TGTGCCAGTAGTTATCGGCTGAATCGCGGAGAAAGCTCCTACGAGCAGTACTTC
clone size: .
D gene: .
J gene: TRBJ2-7
V gene: TRBV19

CDR3 protein: CASTSRDSRSPLHF
CDR3 DNA: TGTGCCAGCACTTCCCGGGATTCGCGGTCACCCCTCCACTTT
clone size: .
D gene: .
J gene: TRBJ1-6
V gene: TRBV27

CDR3 protein: CASSYGTGGSNEQFF
CDR3 DNA: TGCGCCAGCAGCTACGGGACAGGGGGCTCCAATGAGCAGTTCTTC
clone size: .
D gene: TRBD1
J gene: TRBJ2-1
V gene: TRBV4-3

CDR3 protein: CASSPEGILIPRHGEQFF
CDR3 DNA: TGTGCCAGCAGCCCCGAGGGTATACTAATCCCCCGCCATGGTGAGCAGTTCTTC
clone size: .
D gene: .
J gene: TRBJ2-1
V gene: TRBV7-6

CDR3 protein: CASSPWTGDNQPQHF
CDR3 DNA: TGTGCCAGCAGTCCCTGGACAGGGGACAATCAGCCCCAGCATTTT
clone size: .
D gene: TRBD1
J gene: TRBJ1-5
V gene: TRBV27

CDR3 protein: CASSEGPLALREQYF
CDR3 DNA: TGTGCCAGCAGCGAAGGGCCCTTGGCATTGCGTGAGCAGTACTTC
clone size: .
D gene: .
J gene: TRBJ2-7
V gene: TRBV9

CDR3 protein: CASSSHSWGVNTEAFF
CDR3 DNA: TGTGCCAGCAGTTCCCACAGCTGGGGGGTGAACACTGAAGCTTTCTTT
clone size: .
D gene: .
J gene: TRBJ1-1
V gene: TRBV6-5

CDR3 protein: CASRDTGTQPQHF
CDR3 DNA: TGTGCCAGCAGAGATACAGGGACTCAGCCCCAGCATTTT
clone size: .
D gene: .
J gene: TRBJ1-5
V gene: TRBV6-1

CDR3 protein: CASSPRGLAGDEQFF
CDR3 DNA: TGTGCCAGCAGCCCACGTGGACTAGCAGGCGATGAGCAGTTCTTC
clone size: .
D gene: TRBD2
J gene: TRBJ2-1
V gene: TRBV6-5

CDR3 protein: CASSTDNSPLHF
CDR3 DNA: TGTGCCAGCAGCACCGATAATTCACCCCTCCACTTT
clone size: .
D gene: .
J gene: TRBJ1-6
V gene: TRBV5-4

CDR3 protein: CASSEVEASEAFF
CDR3 DNA: TGTGCCAGCAGTGAAGTGGAGGCGTCTGAAGCTTTCTTT
clone size: .
D gene: .
J gene: TRBJ1-1
V gene: TRBV6-4

CDR3 protein: CASSKIWVEGAKNIQYF
CDR3 DNA: TGTGCCAGCAGTAAAATATGGGTGGAGGGAGCCAAAAACATTCAGTACTTC
clone size: .
D gene: .
J gene: TRBJ2-4
V gene: TRBV27

CDR3 protein: CAISESRTGLYNEQFF
CDR3 DNA: TGTGCCATCAGTGAGTCCCGGACAGGTCTCTACAATGAGCAGTTCTTC
clone size: .
D gene: TRBD1
J gene: TRBJ2-1
V gene: TRBV10-3

CDR3 protein: CASCRDYEQYF
CDR3 DNA: TGTGCCAGCTGTCGGGACTACGAGCAGTACTTC
clone size: .
D gene: .
J gene: TRBJ2-7
V gene: TRBV6-6

CDR3 protein: CASSSLQGAYQPQHF
CDR3 DNA: TGTGCCAGCAGCTCCCTACAGGGGGCCTATCAGCCCCAGCATTTT
clone size: once
D gene: TRBD1
J gene: TRBJ1-5
V gene: TRBV7-8

CDR3 protein: CASSSRTNSAYMNTEAFF
CDR3 DNA: TGTGCCAGCAGCTCCCGTACTAACAGCGCATATATGAACACTGAAGCTTTCTTT
clone size: .
D gene: .
J gene: TRBJ1-1
V gene: TRBV11-2

CDR3 protein: CASSQESDTGNTIYF
CDR3 DNA: TGCGCCAGCAGCCAAGAGTCGGATACTGGAAACACCATATATTTT
clone size: .
D gene: .
J gene: TRBJ1-3
V gene: TRBV4-1

CDR3 protein: CASSYGEQFF
CDR3 DNA: TGTGCCAGCAGCTACGGGGAGCAGTTCTTC
clone size: .
D gene: .
J gene: TRBJ2-1
V gene: TRBV7-9

CDR3 protein: CASSPAAGTYEQYF
CDR3 DNA: TGTGCCAGCAGTCCGGCGGCAGGTACTTACGAGCAGTACTTC
clone size: few
D gene: .
J gene: TRBJ2-7
V gene: TRBV27

CDR3 protein: CASSVSGMSVVDEQFF
CDR3 DNA: TGTGCCAGCAGTGTGTCAGGGATGTCGGTGGTCGATGAGCAGTTCTTC
clone size: .
D gene: .
J gene: TRBJ2-1
V gene: TRBV13

CDR3 protein: CASSQVGGTGELFF
CDR3 DNA: TGCGCCAGCAGCCAGGTCGGGGGCACCGGGGAGCTGTTTTTT
clone size: .
D gene: .
J gene: TRBJ2-2
V gene: TRBV4-3

CDR3 protein: CASSHTGGYTEAFF
CDR3 DNA: TGTGCCAGCAGTCACACAGGGGGCTACACTGAAGCTTTCTTT
clone size: .
D gene: TRBD1
J gene: TRBJ1-1
V gene: TRBV27

CDR3 protein: CASSERGGTEAFF
CDR3 DNA: TGTGCCAGCAGCGAGCGAGGGGGGACTGAAGCTTTCTTT
clone size: .
D gene: .
J gene: TRBJ1-1
V gene: TRBV28

CDR3 protein: CASSAEDLMNTEAFF
CDR3 DNA: TGTGCCAGCAGCGCCGAGGACCTCATGAACACTGAAGCTTTCTTT
clone size: .
D gene: .
J gene: TRBJ1-1
V gene: TRBV9

CDR3 protein: CASSLFQGEADYGYTF
CDR3 DNA: TGTGCCAGCAGCCTATTCCAGGGGGAAGCGGACTATGGCTACACCTTC
clone size: .
D gene: TRBD1
J gene: TRBJ1-2
V gene: TRBV7-8

CDR3 protein: CASSISTGELYGYTF
CDR3 DNA: TGTGCCAGTAGTATCTCGACAGGGGAGCTCTATGGCTACACCTTC
clone size: .
D gene: TRBD1
J gene: TRBJ1-2
V gene: TRBV19

CDR3 protein: CASSLTGTGYGYTF
CDR3 DNA: TGTGCCAGCAGCTTAACCGGGACAGGCTATGGCTACACCTTC
clone size: .
D gene: TRBD1
J gene: TRBJ1-2
V gene: TRBV28

CDR3 protein: CATRDPDYEQYF
CDR3 DNA: TGTGCCACCCGGGACCCTGACTACGAGCAGTACTTC
clone size: .
D gene: .
J gene: TRBJ2-7
V gene: TRBV6-6

CDR3 protein: CASSQGPGTTNEKLFF
CDR3 DNA: TGCGCCAGCAGCCAAGGACCAGGGACAACTAATGAAAAACTGTTTTTT
clone size: .
D gene: .
J gene: TRBJ1-4
V gene: TRBV4-3

CDR3 protein: CASSLGLNYNEQFF
CDR3 DNA: TGTGCCAGCAGCTTAGGGCTAAATTACAATGAGCAGTTCTTC
clone size: .
D gene: .
J gene: TRBJ2-1
V gene: TRBV13

CDR3 protein: CASSYEVEDTQYF
CDR3 DNA: TGTGCCAGCAGCTATGAGGTCGAGGATACGCAGTATTTT
clone size: .
D gene: .
J gene: TRBJ2-3
V gene: TRBV5-4

CDR3 protein: CASSPSKGIAFF
CDR3 DNA: TGTGCCAGCAGTCCATCGAAGGGTATTGCTTTCTTT
clone size: .
D gene: .
J gene: TRBJ1-1
V gene: TRBV27

CDR3 protein: CASFLDRTNGNTIYF
CDR3 DNA: TGTGCCAGCTTTCTGGACAGGACTAATGGAAACACCATATATTTT
clone size: .
D gene: TRBD1
J gene: TRBJ1-3
V gene: TRBV18

CDR3 protein: CASTIRQGWTEAFF
CDR3 DNA: TGTGCCAGCACCATAAGACAGGGTTGGACTGAAGCTTTCTTT
clone size: once
D gene: TRBD1
J gene: TRBJ1-1
V gene: TRBV2

CDR3 protein: CAISESSGAIKTQYF
CDR3 DNA: TGTGCCATCAGTGAGTCATCGGGGGCCATTAAGACCCAGTACTTC
clone size: once
D gene: .
J gene: TRBJ2-5
V gene: TRBV10-3

CDR3 protein: CASSEGGETQYF
CDR3 DNA: TGCGCCAGCAGTGAGGGGGGAGAGACCCAGTACTTC
clone size: .
D gene: .
J gene: TRBJ2-5
V gene: TRBV10-2